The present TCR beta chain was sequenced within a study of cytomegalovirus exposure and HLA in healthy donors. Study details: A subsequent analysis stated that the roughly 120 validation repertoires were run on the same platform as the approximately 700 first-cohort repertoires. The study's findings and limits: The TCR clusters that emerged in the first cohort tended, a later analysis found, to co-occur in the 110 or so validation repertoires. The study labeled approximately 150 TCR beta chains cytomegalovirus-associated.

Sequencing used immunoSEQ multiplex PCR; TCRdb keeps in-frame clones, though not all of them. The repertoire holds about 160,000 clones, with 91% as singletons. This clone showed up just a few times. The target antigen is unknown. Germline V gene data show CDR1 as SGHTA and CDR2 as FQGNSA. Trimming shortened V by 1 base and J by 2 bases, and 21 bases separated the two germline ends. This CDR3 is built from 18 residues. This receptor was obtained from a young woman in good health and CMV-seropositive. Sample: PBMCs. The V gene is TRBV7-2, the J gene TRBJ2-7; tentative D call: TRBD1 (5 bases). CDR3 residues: CASSLVVSSDTATYEQYF. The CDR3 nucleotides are TGTGCCAGCAGCTTAGTGGTCTCGTCGGACACCGCTACCTACGAGCAGTACTTC. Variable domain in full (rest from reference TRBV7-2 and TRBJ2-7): GAGVSQSPSNKVTEKGKDVELRCDPISGHTALYWYRQSLGQGLEFLIYFQGNSAPDKSGLPSDRFSAERTGGSVSTLTIQRTQQEDSAVYLCASSLVVSSDTATYEQYFGPGTRLTVT.